This T cell receptor (beta chain) was recovered during a study of shared clonotypes between healthy human individuals (dated by TCRdb to the early 2020s). As for the study more broadly: A few men and a couple of women, aged 18 to 49 years, made up the cohort. Per donor, three plates each were used for CD4 naive and CD4 memory, two for CD8 naive, and one for CD8 memory. To estimate repertoire size and how much clonotypes are shared between individuals, the study performed deep sequencing of blood TCR repertoires from a few healthy adults. To increase sequencing depth and limit assay-specific biases, TCR repertoire library preparation and sequencing were carried out by different laboratories using diverse techniques. Per donor, leukapheresis produced somewhere between about 0.85 and 9.5 billion PBMCs. The paper as a whole reports these results and caveats: Sampling was limited to blood, and TCR repertoires in tissue likely differ from TCR repertoires in blood. Incomplete sequencing was indicated by rarefaction of sorted-subset datasets, despite the large sequencing depth. The small number of donors limited the genetic and exposure-history diversity represented. About 5% of naive CD4, around 4% of naive CD8, about 2.4% of memory CD4, and 0.4% of memory CD8 clonotypes were shared across several donors. Based on pairwise subsampling, the degree of clonotype sharing among donors was expected to be affected by sequencing depth. Compared with non-shared clonotypes, the clonotypes found in all four sorted-subset donors had higher generation probabilities. Naive subsets generally had larger estimated clonotype richness than memory subsets.

The donors were healthy, HIV-negative adults who had no recently reported acute infections or vaccinations. Every donor was a Caucasian adult residing in Nashville, Tennessee, USA. CD8 memory samples combined magnetically selected CD45RO+ cells with CCR7-negative CD45RA+ effector memory (TemRA) cells. Blood was collected by leukapheresis, and PBMCs were isolated by Ficoll-Histopaque density gradient centrifugation and then cryopreserved in liquid nitrogen vapor phase. Analytical flow cytometry was used to check the purity and quantity of every magnetically sorted T cell population. From each sorted fraction, genomic DNA was isolated and quantified by UV absorbance on a Nanodrop 2000c. TCR CDR3 regions were amplified from genomic DNA by multiplex PCR using the deep immunoSEQ assay. Extracted genomic DNA from each cell subset was distributed evenly across all wells of several immunoSEQ 96-well plates, and each plate was treated as a replicate. For sorted subsets, around 0.2 ug of genomic DNA, equivalent to 25,000 to 35,000 T cell genomes, went into each replicate PCR. Purified libraries were quantified with a Qubit 3.0 fluorometer, sized on a Bioanalyzer 2100, and re-quantified with the KAPA Library Quantification kit. Each immunoSEQ 96-well plate was sequenced on its own single-read 150-cycle Illumina NextSeq 550 flow cell. For the original study's pipeline: Because the immunoSEQ output included only junctional sequences and no quality scores, the filtering could not be the same as the filtering used for full-length reads. To assign V/J genes and CDR3, sequences were annotated using PyIR, a Python wrapper for IgBLAST v1.9, with IMGT germline references. Reads were removed for weak V/J assignments (E-value above 1e-6), missing CDR3, stop codons, out-of-frame junctions, or ambiguous translated residues. V3J clonotypes were defined as sequences sharing the same inferred V gene, J gene, and CDR3 amino acid sequence. Percentage overlap between repertoires was computed as shared unique clonotypes divided by the size of the smaller repertoire. RTK rarefaction, the Chao1 estimator, and Recon v2.1 estimates of unobserved clonotypes were used to assess repertoire richness. Generation probabilities were computed with OLGA for all TCRbeta clonotypes obtained by the gDNA method from a few donors. Not all clones reach the TCRdb copy of this immuneACCESS table, which keeps in-frame sequences only. Checked studies attribute under half of the gap to unresolved V genes and leave the rest unexplained. V, J and clone size derive from that table, while D and trimming were established from the DNA sequence. The sample data list approximately 87,000 clones, and about 65% of these were observed just once. 51% of the sample rests with the top ten.

A note on this clone: The specificity of this receptor is unknown. No base qualities exist here, and no much larger clone lies one base off it.

Sample: memory CD8+ T cells sorted from blood. This sample's cell subset or site label indicates: CD45RO+ cells pooled with CCR7-negative TemRA cells. The clonotype was recovered from a young man in good health.

The CDR3 amino acid sequence is: CASSLVARRCTF. The bases read TGTGCCAGCAGCTTAGTTGCCCGACGTTGCACCTTC. The sequence is built from TRBV7-6 and TRBJ1-2, with the D gene uncertain. Trimming takes 1 base from V and 13 bases from J, and the germline ends sit 13 bases apart. The germline V gene specifies SGHVS as CDR1 and FNYEAQ as CDR2. There are 12 amino acids in the CDR3, from cysteine to phenylalanine inclusive. Only the CDR3 portion is preserved as DNA: 36 bases, with reading frame beginning at the first base.